The text below deals with one T cell receptor beta chain. What it binds is not known. This sample also contains other DNA sequences that code for the same CDR3. This specimen comes from a study of T cell responses to AZD1222 COVID-19 vaccine. On the study more broadly: Analysis merged second doses at about 4 or about 12 weeks.

Points from the study as a whole: Repertoire collection took place solely once the T cell response had peaked. Donors were largely white British and mainly female; clonal diversity was possibly underestimated. Dominant CD4 TCR responses targeted spike regions 160-218 and 743-854.

Using immunoSEQ multiplex PCR, the repertoire was profiled, and TCRdb retains in-frame clones only, with some absent. The table lists around 84,000 clones, roughly 86% of them singletons. The sample in question was peripheral blood, obtained on day 0 of AZD1222 vaccination. The sequence derives from an adult in good health.

In DNA, the CDR3 is TGTGCCAGCAGCTTAGAAGGGGGTAGCAATCAGCCCCAGCATTTT. Translating gives CASSLEGGSNQPQHF. This chain joins TRBV7-9 and TRBJ1-5, with a tentative D call TRBD1 (6 bases). Germline V gives CDR1 SEHNR, CDR2 FQNEAQ (reference sequence). The germline V and J ends were trimmed by 1 base and 0 bases, with 7 bases remaining between them. This CDR3 comprises 15 residues. Drawing the rest from reference TRBV7-9 and TRBJ1-5, the complete variable domain is DTGVSQNPRHKITKRGQNVTFRCDPISEHNRLYWYRQTLGQGPEFLTYFQNEAQLEKSRLLSDRFSAERPKGSFSTLEIQRTEQGDSAMYLCASSLEGGSNQPQHFGDGTRLSIL.